A single sample gave rise to the 23 T cell receptor beta chains below, sequenced in a study of breast tumors, draining lymph nodes, adjacent tissues. TCRdb reprocessed the multiplex PCR reads with MiXCR, giving one entry per CDR3 protein. The table lists about 200,000 distinct CDR3 sequences, roughly 31% of them singletons. Axillary draining lymph nodes of breast cancer patients supplied the node samples. The sample was axillary lymph node tissue. The receptors stem from a female donor with breast cancer. Some clones in this sample may be carry-over from other donors' samples.

The rearrangement joins TRBV29-1 to TRBJ2-2; D is uncertain. CDR3 size: 14 residues. Germline loops: CDR1 SQVTM, CDR2 ANQGSEA. The V gene lost 3 bases and the J gene lost 6 bases, with 14 bases spanning the gap. The CDR3 sequence: CSVEDRRYAGELFF. CDR3 nucleotide sequence: TGCAGCGTTGAGGATCGGCGGTACGCCGGGGAGCTGTTTTTT.

This clonotype was seen at least ten times. The gene calls are TRBV3-1 and TRBJ2-5; TRBD2 agrees at 14 bases. Trimming took 2 bases from V and 4 from J; bases not matched to a gene: 3. Germline CDR1 LGHDT, CDR2 YNNKEL (reference sequence). The CDR3 totals 16 residues. The CDR3 protein is CASSQPGLAGGETQYF. The DNA for the CDR3 is TGTGCCAGCAGCCAACCCGGACTAGCGGGGGGAGAGACCCAGTACTTC.

This clonotype was detected only a few times. As DNA, the CDR3 is TGTGCCAGCTCACCACGGACAAAATCCTACAATGAGCAGTTCTTC. It translates to CASSPRTKSYNEQFF. J is TRBJ2-1 and V is TRBV18; D possibly corresponds to TRBD1 (5 bases). The V gene lost 1 base and the J gene lost 1 base, with 8 bases spanning the gap. Germline CDR1 KGHSH, CDR2 LQKENI. This CDR3 has 15 amino acids.

The CDR3 nucleotides are TGTGCCAGCAGTCGAAGCGGGGACACAGATACGCAGTATTTT. Protein: CASSRSGDTDTQYF. This chain connects TRBV2 to TRBJ2-3; 7 positions agree with TRBD2. In germline, CDR1 is SNHLY, CDR2 FYNNEI. The CDR3 is made up of 14 amino acids. V trimming: 5 bases; J trimming: 2 bases; junction bases outside the gene matches: 4.

This clonotype was counted many times. The chain employs TRBV24-1 and TRBJ1-2; weak D call: TRBD1 (6 bases). From germline, CDR1 is KGHDR and CDR2 SFDVKD. The CDR3 loop spans 13 amino acids. The V end lost 12 bases, the J end lost 4 bases, and 17 bases lay between the germline ends. This CDR3 reads CASSRGLGYGYTF. The CDR3 DNA is TGTGCCTCCTCCCGGGGGCTGGGCTATGGCTACACCTTC.

This clonotype came up many times. This chain uses TRBV11-3 with TRBJ1-1; D is ambiguous. Between the trimmed V and J ends, which lost 5 bases and 5 bases, there was a span of 15 bases. The CDR3 extends over 14 amino acids. Germline CDR1 and CDR2: SGHNT and YENEEA. The CDR3 region has the DNA TGTGCCAGCAGCCCATCCGGAGGGCGGACTGAAGCTTTCTTT. Its protein is CASSPSGGRTEAFF.

This chain connects TRBV28 to TRBJ2-7; 8 bases map to TRBD1. V shed 6 bases and J 3 bases; nucleotides not matched to a gene: 10. CDR1 is MDHEN and CDR2 is SYDVKM in the germline V gene. The CDR3 sequence is 15 residues long. The CDR3 DNA sequence: TGTGCCAGCAGCCCCTCGGGGACAGGTCACTACGAGCAGTACTTC. Amino acids: CASSPSGTGHYEQYF.

This clonotype was observed many times. This chain uses TRBV3-1 with TRBJ1-2, with D possibly TRBD1 on 5 matching bases. The CDR3 spans 14 residues. Trimming removed 3 bases from V and 1 base from J, with 9 bases in between. Germline V lookup: CDR1 LGHDT, CDR2 YNNKEL (reference sequence). CDR3 amino acids: CASSQPGHNYGYTF. The DNA for the CDR3 is TGTGCCAGCAGCCAGCCGGGGCATAACTATGGCTACACCTTC.

At least ten counts were recorded for this clonotype. This rearrangement joins TRBV30 to TRBJ2-1; the D gene could be TRBD1 or TRBD2 (5 bases each). The V end lost 5 bases, the J end lost 14 bases, and 10 bases lay between the germline ends. Germline V gene sequence: CDR1 GTSNPN, CDR2 SVGIG (reference sequence). This CDR3 contains 9 residues. The CDR3 region is CAWGDPEFF. In nucleotides, the CDR3 is TGTGCCTGGGGGGACCCGGAGTTCTTC.

A note on this clonotype: A much more abundant neighbour one base away suggests this may be a read error. V gene TRBV6-5 combines with J gene TRBJ2-7; D call uncertain. Germline-derived CDR1 and CDR2 are MNHEY and SVGAGI. The CDR3 consists of 14 residues. This chain's CDR3 is CASSSPMSSYEQHF. CDR3 DNA sequence: TGTGCCAGCAGTTCCCCAATGAGCTCCTACGAGCAGCACTTC.

This clonotype has a count of ten or more. The chain couples TRBV5-1 to TRBJ2-5, with TRBD2 matching over 9 bases. The CDR3 totals 15 residues. Germline V gives CDR1 SGHRS, CDR2 YFSETQ. Unmatched junction bases numbered 5, after V lost 0 bases and J lost 5 bases. The CDR3 nucleotides are TGCGCCAGCAGCTTGGAGCGGGGGGCATGGGAGACCCAGTACTTC. Encoded protein: CASSLERGAWETQYF. Drawing the rest from reference TRBV5-1 and TRBJ2-5, the complete variable domain is KAGVTQTPRYLIKTRGQQVTLSCSPISGHRSVSWYQQTPGQGLQFLFEYFSETQRNKGNFPGRFSGRQFSNSRSEMNVSTLELGDSALYLCASSLERGAWETQYFGPGTRLLVL.

This clonotype was observed at least ten times. This chain connects TRBV10-3 to TRBJ2-5, with 13 positions matching TRBD2. V shed 6 bases, J shed 9 bases, and the junction held 10 bases outside the gene matches. Germline-derived CDR1 and CDR2 are ENHRY and SYGVKD. The CDR3 sequence is 15 residues long. The CDR3, as DNA: TGTGCCATCAGCGGGACTAGCGGGGTCGGGGGGGCCCAGTACTTC. Translated: CAISGTSGVGGAQYF.

The chain uses TRBV11-1 and TRBJ1-1, with D perhaps TRBD1 (5 bases). Germline CDR1 and CDR2: SGHAT and FQDESV (reference sequence). The CDR3 sequence is 14 residues long. V lost 5 bases, J lost 2 bases, and 12 bases lay in between. The CDR3, as DNA: TGTGCCAGCAGCACTAGTCGGGGCAACACTGAAGCTTTCTTT. It is translated as CASSTSRGNTEAFF.

About this clonotype: A read error is possible here, since a much larger clone lies one base away. The missing conserved phenylalanine or tryptophan at the end of this CDR3 makes a read error likely. The J gene is TRBJ2-7, the V gene TRBV5-1, with 7 nucleotides matching TRBD1. Trimming cost V 5 bases and J 3 bases; bases outside gene matches: 5. Germline loops: CDR1 SGHRS, CDR2 YFSETQ. The CDR3 is 13 amino acids. The CDR3 reads CASRRQGVYEQYY. CDR3 coding DNA: TGCGCCAGCAGGCGGCAGGGGGTCTACGAGCAGTACTAC.

This clonotype was recorded a few times. The chain joins TRBV12-3 or TRBV12-4 to TRBJ1-1, with 8 positions matching TRBD1. V lost 3 bases and J lost 5; bases outside the gene matches: 5. The CDR3 spans 14 residues. CDR3 loop: CASSFDRGGTEAFF. Here the CDR3 DNA reads TGTGCCAGCAGTTTTGACAGGGGAGGAACTGAAGCTTTCTTT.

This clonotype appeared many times. The genes are TRBV30 and TRBJ2-3; TRBD1 aligns across 7 bases. Trimming cost V 0 bases and J 9 bases; bases outside gene matches: 6. There are 13 residues in the CDR3. Looked up from germline, CDR1 is GTSNPN and CDR2 is SVGIG (reference sequence). CDR3: CAWSVEGAGTQYF. CDR3 in DNA: TGTGCCTGGAGTGTAGAGGGGGCAGGGACGCAGTATTTT.

This clonotype showed up many times. The chain joins TRBV20-1 to TRBJ2-3, with 10 nucleotides matching TRBD2. This CDR3 has 14 amino acids. Unmatched junction bases numbered 6, after V lost 5 bases and J lost 4 bases. Germline loops: CDR1 DFQATT, CDR2 SNEGSKA (reference sequence). This chain's CDR3 is CSALAGGLSDTQYF. CDR3 coding DNA: TGCAGTGCTTTAGCGGGGGGCTTATCAGATACGCAGTATTTT.

This clonotype has a count of ten or more. A much larger clone differs from this one at a single base, so this may be a read error. The V and J genes are TRBV20-1 and TRBJ1-6; the D is unclear. Per germline, CDR1 DFQATT and CDR2 SNEGSKA (reference sequence). This CDR3 has 12 residues. Written as DNA, the CDR3 is TGCAGTGCTAGAGAAAGAAATTCACCCCCCCACTTT. It translates to CSARERNSPPHF.

This clonotype was observed many times. The genes are TRBV6-5 and TRBJ2-7, with 11 bases lining up with TRBD1. The V segment lost 6 bases and the J segment 5 bases; nucleotides outside the gene matches: 3. The CDR3 has 13 residues. Per the germline V gene, CDR1 is MNHEY and CDR2 is SVGAGI. In DNA form, the CDR3 reads TGTGCCAGCAGCTGGACAGGGGGCAACGAGCAGTACTTC. Its translation: CASSWTGGNEQYF.

Many counts were recorded for this clonotype. This chain connects TRBV20-1 to TRBJ2-7; D not certain. CDR1 DFQATT and CDR2 SNEGSKA come from the germline V gene (reference sequence). V was trimmed by 2 bases and J by 7 bases, leaving 12 bases between them. The CDR3 contains 12 residues. CDR3 loop: CSARLATEEQYF. The CDR3 DNA sequence: TGCAGTGCTAGACTTGCCACGGAGGAGCAGTACTTC.

A remark on this clonotype: This may stem from a read error, because a much larger clone lies one nucleotide away. This sequence joins TRBV11-2 and TRBJ2-2; D gene uncertain. This CDR3 has 15 residues. Trimming took off 1 base at V and 4 bases at J, with 10 bases between the two ends. Germline V gene lookup returns CDR1 SGHAT and CDR2 FQNNGV. CDR3 nucleotide sequence: TGTGCCAGCAGCTTAGTTATCATACCCACCGGGGAGCTGTTTTTT. Translation gives CASSLVIIPTGELFF.

This clonotype was found many times. The chain links TRBV3-1 to TRBJ2-3; D unresolved. This CDR3 is built from 13 residues. The V gene lost 1 base and the J gene lost 10 bases, with 12 bases spanning the gap. Germline CDR1 reads LGHDT; CDR2 reads YNNKEL (reference sequence). The CDR3 DNA is TGTGCCAGCAGCCAAGCGGTCCTCGGCGCGCAGTATTTT. Residues: CASSQAVLGAQYF.

As for this clonotype: The conserved final phenylalanine or tryptophan is absent from the CDR3, which likely points to a read error. The chain carries TRBV20-1 and TRBJ1-5; D unresolved. The CDR3 contains 13 residues. Germline-derived CDR1 and CDR2 are DFQATT and SNEGSKA (reference sequence). Deletions cut 4 bases from V and 5 bases from J, with 12 bases between. CDR3 bases: TGCAGTGCTACCCCGGGGAACGATCAGCCCCAGCATGGT. As protein: CSATPGNDQPQHG.